The clone carrying this T cell receptor beta chain came up once. TCRdb re-analysed the RT-PCR reads in MiXCR, keeping a single row per CDR3 protein. The repertoire holds 600,000 to 700,000 distinct CDR3 sequences, with 11% to 15% as singletons. The data stem from a study of response to subunit inactivated influenza vaccine. Germline CDR1 is SGHRS and CDR2 is YFSETQ. The CDR3 loop spans 13 amino acids. Trimming left V 4 bases short and J 6 bases short, with 13 bases between. The sequencing used PBMCs from blood, collected roughly 15 days before vaccination. The J gene is TRBJ1-2, the V gene TRBV5-1, with D perhaps matching TRBD1 (6 bases). The TCR comes from a man aged 45 to 65 who received an inactivated influenza vaccine. The CDR3 nucleotides are TGCGCCAGCAGCCAAGACAGGCCTCATGGCTACACCTTC. Encoded protein: CASSQDRPHGYTF.